This TCR beta chain is drawn from a study of post-analysis software for immune sequencing data. Trimming pared 4 bases from V and 0 bases from J, leaving 19 bases between. CDR1 and CDR2 (germline): ENHRY, SYGVKD. The CDR3 is 17 amino acids. General observations from the study: In patients, about 5 TRBV segments were more frequent than in controls, with TRBV5-6, TRBV5-1 and TRBV20-1 among them. Samples from a shared batch, those prepared together, strongly co-clustered by F measure.

Every TCR beta cDNA library bore unique molecular identifiers. T cells, roughly 0.95 to 10 million of them, yielded roughly 470,000 cDNA molecules. TCRdb passed the PCR reads through MiXCR, listing each CDR3 protein once. The table has about 820,000 distinct CDR3 sequences, approximately 53% seen once. This clonotype was picked up one time. The target antigen is unknown. The source material was blood. The chain recombines TRBV10-3 with TRBJ2-7; TRBD2 might be the D (6 bases). This TCR was recovered from a girl aged 5-17 years with multiple sclerosis. The CDR3 nucleotides are TGTGCCATCAGTGGGGGGGTTAAGATCGCCAGCTCCTACGAGCAGTACTTC. Protein: CAISGGVKIASSYEQYF.